Reported below is one T cell receptor (beta chain). No cognate antigen has been identified for it. No much larger clonotype is one base removed from it; base qualities were not supplied. Inclusive of the bounding cysteine and phenylalanine, the CDR3 is 15 residues long. Only CDR3 DNA remains: 45 bases, in frame from the first base. The germline V gene provides CDR1 LGHNA and CDR2 YSLEER. V is pruned by 1 base and J by 1 base, leaving 1 base of the junction without a gene match. These data originate in a study of blood T cell repertoires in COVID-19 (TCRdb year 2020). A note on the overall study: Samples from collaborators originated in the United States, Italy and Spain and spanned both the acute and convalescent phases of COVID-19. The prospective study material was composed of cDNA or gDNA derived from T cells, B-cell-depleted T cells, or PBMCs. Deeply sampled blood TCRbeta repertoires from subjects exposed to, actively infected with, or recovered from COVID-19 were included in the dataset. The repertoires were made available in a free public database intended to serve as a resource for research on the immune response to SARS-CoV-2. The samples were drawn from the first 160 participants of the ongoing ImmuneRACE study and from 1,200 or so subjects provided by 6 global collaborators. The sample metadata nearly always contained a de-identified subject ID, COVID-19 status, age in years and sex. HLA class I and class II types, where available, came from metadata supplied by the sample provider rather than from assay-based typing.

The paper's findings and limits, for the study overall: Clinical and demographic metadata were provided uncurated, with the amount varying by source and participant.

TCRbeta CDR3 regions were amplified from genomic DNA by means of the immunoSEQ Assay, a bias-controlled multiplex PCR. As for the original processing: The number of nucleated cells in each sample was estimated from the amplification of reference gene primers within the assay. To quantify the absolute abundance of each unique TCRbeta CDR3 rearrangement, sequence reads were collapsed and filtered. Productive Simpson clonality was computed per sample as the square root of Simpson's diversity index over productive rearrangements. TCRdb took this table from immuneACCESS and kept in-frame rearrangements with V and J called. Such tables lack part of the clones; where checked against another copy, unresolved V genes explain under half of the gap, and the rest is unexplained. The V and J calls and clone size were taken over from that table, and D and trimming were inferred from the DNA. This sample has around 41,000 clones in its table, and around 87% of those were observed once. The ten largest clones add up to around 10% of the sample.

Whole blood was collected in K2EDTA tubes by collaborating institutions according to the institutions' own protocols. For TCRbeta analysis, collaborators shipped samples in one of three forms: frozen whole blood, isolated PBMCs, or DNA extracted from either of those sample types. The clonotype was recovered from a woman of 80 years or more with active COVID-19. In this chain, TRBV4-3 is recombined with TRBJ2-1; TRBD2 lines up with 7 middle nucleotides. Sequencing input: peripheral blood. The nucleotide sequence is TGCGCCAGCAGCCAAGGCGGGGGATCCTACAATGAGCAGTTCTTC. Its protein product is CASSQGGGSYNEQFF.